This TCR beta chain was documented in a study of shared clonotypes between healthy human individuals (dated by TCRdb to the early 2020s). The study in broad terms: The cohort included three men and a couple of women between 18 and 49 years of age. For each donor, CD4 naive and CD4 memory were each given three plates, CD8 naive was given two plates, and CD8 memory was given one plate. To estimate repertoire size and how much clonotype sharing occurs between individuals, the study deeply sequenced the blood TCR repertoires of roughly 5 healthy adults. Libraries were prepared and TCR repertoires were sequenced by different laboratories using diverse techniques, in order to increase sequencing depth and limit assay-specific biases. Per donor, leukapheresis produced somewhere between about 0.94 and 10 billion PBMCs.

CD8 naive samples were obtained by positive selection for CCR7 among CD45RO-negative cells, yielding a CD45RA+CCR7+ population from which TemRA cells were excluded. Healthy HIV-negative adults with no recently reported acute infections or vaccinations were included as donors. All donors were Caucasian adults living in Nashville, Tennessee, USA. Blood was obtained by leukapheresis, after which PBMCs were separated by Ficoll-Histopaque density gradient centrifugation and cryopreserved in liquid nitrogen vapor phase. Analytical flow cytometry was used to check the purity and quantity of every magnetically sorted T cell population. Genomic DNA was isolated from each sorted fraction and quantified by UV absorbance on a Nanodrop 2000c. The paper's findings and limits, for the study overall: Naive subsets generally had larger estimated clonotype richness than memory subsets. Sharing across a few donors was observed for approximately 5% of naive CD4, under 4% of naive CD8, 2% to 2.5% of memory CD4, and roughly 0.4% of memory CD8 clonotypes. The small number of donors limited the genetic and exposure-history diversity represented. Sampling was limited to blood, and TCR repertoires in tissue likely differ from TCR repertoires in blood. Incomplete sequencing was indicated by rarefaction of sorted-subset datasets, despite the large sequencing depth. Clonotypes shared by all four sorted-subset donors showed higher generation probabilities than non-shared clonotypes. Pairwise subsampling indicated that sequencing depth was expected to affect the degree of clonotype sharing among donors.

Using the deep immunoSEQ assay, TCR CDR3 regions were amplified from genomic DNA by multiplex PCR. Genomic DNA extracted from each cell subset was distributed evenly over all wells of several immunoSEQ 96-well plates, and each plate served as one replicate. For sorted subsets, approximately 190 ng genomic DNA, equal to tens of thousands of T cell genomes, was loaded into each replicate PCR. Purified libraries were quantified with a Qubit 3.0 fluorometer, sized on a Bioanalyzer 2100, and re-quantified with the KAPA Library Quantification kit. Each immunoSEQ 96-well plate was sequenced on its own single-read 150-cycle Illumina NextSeq 550 flow cell. The study's processing was this. Because only junctional sequences without quality scores were contained in the immunoSEQ output, filtering matching that applied to full-length reads could not be performed. To assign V/J genes and CDR3, sequences were annotated using PyIR, a Python wrapper for IgBLAST v1.9, with IMGT germline references. Any read was removed if the V/J assignment was weak (E-value above 1e-6), the CDR3 was missing, or the read contained stop codons, out-of-frame junctions, or ambiguous translated residues. A V3J clonotype was defined by an identical inferred V gene, J gene, and CDR3 amino acid sequence. Percentage overlap between repertoires was computed as shared unique clonotypes divided by the size of the smaller repertoire. Richness of each repertoire was evaluated using RTK rarefaction, the Chao1 estimator, and Recon v2.1 estimates of unobserved clonotypes. Generation probabilities were computed with OLGA for all TCRbeta clonotypes obtained by the gDNA method from several donors. The immuneACCESS repertoire file appears here via TCRdb, limited to in-frame rearrangements. These files lack a portion of the clones; in checked studies, under half of the deficit traces to unresolved V genes, and the cause of the others is not known. Clone size and the V and J calls come from that table; the DNA yielded D and trimming. This sample comprises some 2 million clones, 85% to 95% of them detected only once. The leading ten clones occupy around 1% of the sample.

In regard to this clone: This receptor's antigen is unknown. The sample holds no much larger clone one base away, and base qualities are not on file.

The CDR3, from cysteine to phenylalanine, totals 16 residues. This entry keeps only the CDR3 DNA: 48 bases, framed from base 1. For CDR1 and CDR2, the germline V gene (reference sequence) lists GTSNPN and SVGIG. The junction shows trimming of 3 bases on V and 3 bases on J, and the gene matches do not reach 8 bases of it. The receptor comes from a man aged 18 to 29 in good health. Recombination linked TRBV30 to TRBJ2-1; 10 of the junction bases match TRBD2. Material for sequencing was naive CD8+ T cells sorted from blood. The cell subset or site tag for this specimen amounts to: CD45RA+CCR7+. The DNA sequence is as follows: TGTGCCTGGAGCCGTCTAGCGGGAGCTAACTACAATGAGCAGTTCTTC. This gives the protein CAWSRLAGANYNEQFF. With the portions outside the CDR3 filled from the reference TRBV30 and TRBJ2-1 genes, the complete variable region becomes SQTIHQWPATLVQPVGSPLSLECTVEGTSNPNLYWYRQAAGRGLQLLFYSVGIGQISSEVPQNLSASRPQDRQFILSSKKLLLSDSGFYLCAWSRLAGANYNEQFFGPGTRLTVL.